Here is one T cell receptor (beta chain) with its context. Trimming took off 6 bases at V and 5 bases at J, with 17 bases between the two ends. CDR3 length: 15 amino acids. The germline V gene encodes CDR1 MDHEN and CDR2 SYDVKM. The data belong to a study of long-term antiretroviral therapy in people with HIV. Survey-level resolution applied to immunoSEQ assay v3.0. TCRdb's copy holds only in-frame clones and misses some; the assay was immunoSEQ multiplex PCR. The sample contains tens of thousands of clones, about 80% of which appear only once. The V and J genes are TRBV28 and TRBJ1-3, with unresolved D. Sample: unsorted PBMCs, taken 0.3 years after starting antiretroviral therapy. This clonotype originated in a middle-aged man with HIV. This chain's CDR3 is CASSPANRRRNTIYF. The CDR3 DNA reads as TGTGCCAGCAGCCCGGCCAATCGGCGTAGAAACACCATATATTTT.